This TCR beta chain was captured in a study of Tregs in tolerant kidney transplant recipients. Regarding the study as a whole: Findings come from small patient numbers and require larger validation.

Unstimulated regulatory T cells (CD4+CD25+CD127-), CD4+CD25- non-regulatory cells, CD4 and CD8 cells were FACS-sorted from thawed PBMCs. Looked up from germline, CDR1 is KGHSH and CDR2 is LQKENI. V was cut by 1 base and J by 3 bases, with 10 bases left in between. This CDR3 contains 15 residues. Profiling relied on immunoSEQ multiplex PCR, and the TCRdb table lists in-frame clones only, not all of them. Of 120,000 or so clones in the sample, roughly 92% were seen once. Worth noting for this clone: The antigen remains undetermined.

The V call is TRBV18, the J call TRBJ1-5; D is unresolved. The specimen sequenced was CD4+ T cells from blood. This receptor was taken from a human donor in good health. The CDR3 nucleotides read TGTGCCAGCTCACCACGAGAGGGATTCAATCAGCCCCAGCATTTT. It codes for CASSPREGFNQPQHF.